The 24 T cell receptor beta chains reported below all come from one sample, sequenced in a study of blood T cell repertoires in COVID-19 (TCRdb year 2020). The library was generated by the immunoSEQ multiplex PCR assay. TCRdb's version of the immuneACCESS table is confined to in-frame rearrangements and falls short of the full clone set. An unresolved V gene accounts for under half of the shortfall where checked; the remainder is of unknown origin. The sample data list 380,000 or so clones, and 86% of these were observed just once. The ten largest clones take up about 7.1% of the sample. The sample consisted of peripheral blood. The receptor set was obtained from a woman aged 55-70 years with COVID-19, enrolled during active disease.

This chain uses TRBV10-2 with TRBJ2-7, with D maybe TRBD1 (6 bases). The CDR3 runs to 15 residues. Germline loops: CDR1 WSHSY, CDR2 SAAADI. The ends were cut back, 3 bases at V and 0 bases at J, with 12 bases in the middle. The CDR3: CASSDGQLSSYEQYF. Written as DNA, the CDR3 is TGCGCCAGCAGTGATGGACAGCTGAGCTCCTACGAGCAGTACTTC.

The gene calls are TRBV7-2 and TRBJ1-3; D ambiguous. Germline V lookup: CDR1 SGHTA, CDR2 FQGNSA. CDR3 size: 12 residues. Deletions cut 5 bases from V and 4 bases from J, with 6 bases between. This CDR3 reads CASSQAGNTIYF. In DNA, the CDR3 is TGTGCCAGCAGCCAGGCGGGAAACACCATATATTTT.

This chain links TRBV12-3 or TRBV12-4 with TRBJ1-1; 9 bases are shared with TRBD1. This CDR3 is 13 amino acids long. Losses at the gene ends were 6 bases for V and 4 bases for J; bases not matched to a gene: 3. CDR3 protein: CASRPTGGTEAFF. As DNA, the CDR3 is TGTGCCAGCAGGCCGACAGGGGGCACTGAAGCTTTCTTT.

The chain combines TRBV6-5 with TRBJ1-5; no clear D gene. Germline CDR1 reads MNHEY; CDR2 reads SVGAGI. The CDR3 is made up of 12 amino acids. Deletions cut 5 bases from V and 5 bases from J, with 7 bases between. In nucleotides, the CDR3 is TGTGCCAGCAGTCCCCCATATCAGCCCCAGCATTTT. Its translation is CASSPPYQPQHF.

This CDR3 is CASSLERGGTGELFF. The DNA of the CDR3 is TGTGCCAGCAGCTTAGAGAGGGGGGGCACCGGGGAGCTGTTTTTT. V gene TRBV7-7 combines with J gene TRBJ2-2; D perhaps matches TRBD2 (7 bases). CDR3 length: 15 residues. Trimming removed 1 base at V and 4 bases at J, with 10 bases between. The germline V gene has CDR1 SSHAT and CDR2 FNYEAQ (reference sequence).

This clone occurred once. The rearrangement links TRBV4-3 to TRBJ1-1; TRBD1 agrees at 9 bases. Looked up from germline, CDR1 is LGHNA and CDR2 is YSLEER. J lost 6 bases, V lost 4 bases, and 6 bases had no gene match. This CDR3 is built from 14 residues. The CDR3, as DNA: TGCGCCAGCAGCCCGGGACAGGGATACGCTGAAGCTTTCTTT. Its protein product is CASSPGQGYAEAFF.

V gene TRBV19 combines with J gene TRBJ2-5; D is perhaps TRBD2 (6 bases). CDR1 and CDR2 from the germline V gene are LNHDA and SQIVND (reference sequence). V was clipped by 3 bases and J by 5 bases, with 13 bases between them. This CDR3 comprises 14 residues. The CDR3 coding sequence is TGTGCCAGTAGTATCTCCGGACTATCGGAGACCCAGTACTTC. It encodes CASSISGLSETQYF.

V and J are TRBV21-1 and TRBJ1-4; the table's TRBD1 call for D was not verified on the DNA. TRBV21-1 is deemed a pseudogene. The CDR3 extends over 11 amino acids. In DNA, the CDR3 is TGTGCCAGCAGCGGTCAGGGCGGCGAGGCTTTT. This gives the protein CASSGQGGEAF.

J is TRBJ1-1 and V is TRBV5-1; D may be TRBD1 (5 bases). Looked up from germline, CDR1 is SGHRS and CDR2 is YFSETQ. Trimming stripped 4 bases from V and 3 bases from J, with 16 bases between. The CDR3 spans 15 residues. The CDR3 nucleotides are TGCGCCAGCAGCGCCAGGGAGGCGGGCCACACTGAAGCTTTCTTT. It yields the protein CASSAREAGHTEAFF.

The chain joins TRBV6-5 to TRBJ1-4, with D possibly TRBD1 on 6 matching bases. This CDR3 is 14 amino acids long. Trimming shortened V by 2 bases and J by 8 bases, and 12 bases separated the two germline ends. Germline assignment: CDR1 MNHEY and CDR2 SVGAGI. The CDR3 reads CASSYRGAGEKLFF. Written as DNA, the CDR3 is TGTGCCAGCAGTTACCGGGGGGCTGGGGAAAAACTGTTTTTT.

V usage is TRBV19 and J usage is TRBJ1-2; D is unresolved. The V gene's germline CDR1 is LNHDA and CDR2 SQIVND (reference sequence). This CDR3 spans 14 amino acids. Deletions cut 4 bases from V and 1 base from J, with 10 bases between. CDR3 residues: CASSNSVNNYGYTF. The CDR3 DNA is TGTGCCAGTAGTAATTCGGTCAATAACTATGGCTACACCTTC.

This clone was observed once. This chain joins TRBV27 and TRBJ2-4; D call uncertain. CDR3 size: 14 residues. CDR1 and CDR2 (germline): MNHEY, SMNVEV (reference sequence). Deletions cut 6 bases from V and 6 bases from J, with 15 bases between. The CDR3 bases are TGTGCCAGCAGCCCTGAGCTGAGCACAAACATTCAGTACTTC. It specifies CASSPELSTNIQYF.

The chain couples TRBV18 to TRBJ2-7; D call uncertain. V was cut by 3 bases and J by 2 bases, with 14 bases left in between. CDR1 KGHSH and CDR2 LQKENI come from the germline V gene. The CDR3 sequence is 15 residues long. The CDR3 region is CASSPAETAPYEQYF. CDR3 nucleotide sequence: TGTGCCAGCTCACCGGCGGAGACGGCACCCTACGAGCAGTACTTC. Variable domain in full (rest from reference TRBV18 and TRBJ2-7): NAGVMQNPRHLVRRRGQEARLRCSPMKGHSHVYWYRQLPEEGLKFMVYLQKENIIDESGMPKERFSAEFPKEGPSILRIQQVVRGDSAAYFCASSPAETAPYEQYFGPGTRLTVT.

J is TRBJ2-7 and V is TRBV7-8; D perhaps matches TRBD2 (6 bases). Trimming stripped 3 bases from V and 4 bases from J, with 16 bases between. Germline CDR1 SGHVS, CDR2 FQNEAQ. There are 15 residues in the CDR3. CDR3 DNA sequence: TGTGCCAGCAGCTTGGCGGGGAATTCTTTTTACGAGCAGTACTTC. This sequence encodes CASSLAGNSFYEQYF.

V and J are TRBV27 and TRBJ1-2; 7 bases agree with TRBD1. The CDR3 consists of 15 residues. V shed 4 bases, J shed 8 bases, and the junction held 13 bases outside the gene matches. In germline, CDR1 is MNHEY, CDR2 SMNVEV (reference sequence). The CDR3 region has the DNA TGTGCCAGCAGTTCTCCGGGACAGTCCCCTTGGGGCTACACCTTC. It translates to CASSSPGQSPWGYTF.

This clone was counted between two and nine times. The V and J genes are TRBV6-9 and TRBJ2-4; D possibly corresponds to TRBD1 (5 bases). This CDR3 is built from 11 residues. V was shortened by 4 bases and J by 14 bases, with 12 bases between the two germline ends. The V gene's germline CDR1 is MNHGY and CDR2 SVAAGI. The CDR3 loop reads CASSWGRKKYF. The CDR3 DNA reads TGTGCCAGCAGTTGGGGCAGGAAAAAGTACTTC.

In DNA form, the CDR3 reads TGTGCCAGCAGTGAAGGGCAGGATACGCAGTATTTT. This codes for CASSEGQDTQYF. The V and J genes are TRBV2 and TRBJ2-3; D remains unclear. Germline values: CDR1 SNHLY, CDR2 FYNNEI. The CDR3 spans 12 residues. Trimming took off 1 base at V and 6 bases at J, with 5 bases between the two ends.

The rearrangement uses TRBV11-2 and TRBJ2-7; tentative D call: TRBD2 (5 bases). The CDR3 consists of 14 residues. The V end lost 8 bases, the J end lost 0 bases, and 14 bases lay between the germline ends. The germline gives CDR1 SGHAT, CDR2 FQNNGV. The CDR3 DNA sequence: TGTGCCAGCTCCCGTTGGGAGTCCTCCTACGAGCAGTACTTC. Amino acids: CASSRWESSYEQYF.

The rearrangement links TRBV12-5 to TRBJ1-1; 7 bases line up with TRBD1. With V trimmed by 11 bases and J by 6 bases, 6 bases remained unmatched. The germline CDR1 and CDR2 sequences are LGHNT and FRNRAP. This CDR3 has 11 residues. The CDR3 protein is CAAQGGPEAFF. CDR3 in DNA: TGTGCTGCCCAAGGGGGCCCTGAAGCTTTCTTT.

CDR3 coding DNA: TGTGCCTGGAGTATCCTACAGGGCGCTGAGCAGTTCTTC. It encodes CAWSILQGAEQFF. V is TRBV30 and J is TRBJ2-1; TRBD1 might be the D (6 bases). This CDR3 spans 13 amino acids. The V end lost 2 bases, the J end lost 9 bases, and 14 bases lay between the germline ends. From germline, CDR1 is GTSNPN and CDR2 SVGIG (reference sequence).

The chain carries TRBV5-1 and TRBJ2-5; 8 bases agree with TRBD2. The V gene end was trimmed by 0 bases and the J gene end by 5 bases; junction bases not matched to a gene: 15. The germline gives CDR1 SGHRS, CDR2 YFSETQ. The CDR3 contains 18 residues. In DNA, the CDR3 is TGCGCCAGCAGCTTGGAAGGCGTAGCGGGGAACCCCGGGGAGACCCAGTACTTC. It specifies CASSLEGVAGNPGETQYF.

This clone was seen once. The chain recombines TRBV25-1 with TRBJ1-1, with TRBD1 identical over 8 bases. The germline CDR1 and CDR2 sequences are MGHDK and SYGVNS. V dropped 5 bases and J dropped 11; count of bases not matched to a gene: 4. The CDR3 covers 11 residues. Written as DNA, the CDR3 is TGTGCCAGCAGTTCGGACAGGGCTGCTTTCTTT. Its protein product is CASSSDRAAFF.

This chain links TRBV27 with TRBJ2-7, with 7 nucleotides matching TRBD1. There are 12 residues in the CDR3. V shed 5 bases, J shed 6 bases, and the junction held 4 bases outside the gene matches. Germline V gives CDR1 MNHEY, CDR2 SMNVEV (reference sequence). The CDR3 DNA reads TGTGCCAGCAGTGCCCAGGGGGTCGAGCAGTACTTC. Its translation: CASSAQGVEQYF.

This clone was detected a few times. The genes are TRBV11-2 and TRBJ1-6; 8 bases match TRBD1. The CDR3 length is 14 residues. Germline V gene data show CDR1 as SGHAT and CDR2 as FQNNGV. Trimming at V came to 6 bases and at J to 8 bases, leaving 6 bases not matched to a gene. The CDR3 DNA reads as TGTGCCAGCAGTTTGAACAGGGGGGATTCACCCCTCCACTTT. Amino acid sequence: CASSLNRGDSPLHF.